One sample yielded the 27 T cell receptor beta chains listed below, sequenced in a study of technical replicates of blood from a handful of donors. Clones were sequenced by immunoSEQ multiplex PCR, and TCRdb holds only the in-frame ones, with some missing. The sample holds 65,000 to 90,000 clones, roughly nine tenths seen once. The sample consisted of T cells isolated from PBMCs. All receptors come from a human donor in good health.

Here the CDR3 DNA reads TGTGCCAGCAGGGTCCGGGACAGGGGGGTCTACGAGCAGTACTTC. This translates into CASRVRDRGVYEQYF. The V gene is TRBV6-5, the J gene TRBJ2-7; 11 bases are a match to TRBD1. This CDR3 has 15 residues. Unmatched junction bases numbered 7, after V lost 6 bases and J lost 3 bases. Germline V gives CDR1 MNHEY, CDR2 SVGAGI.

This rearrangement joins TRBV28 to TRBJ2-2, with 9 bases fitting TRBD1. Trimming cost V 6 bases and J 0 bases; bases outside gene matches: 5. This CDR3 region has 16 residues. The germline gives CDR1 MDHEN, CDR2 SYDVKM. The CDR3 spells CASSTTGGPNTGELFF. The CDR3 nucleotides are TGTGCCAGCAGCACCACAGGGGGCCCGAACACCGGGGAGCTGTTTTTT.

The chain employs TRBV19 and TRBJ1-2; 9 bases fit TRBD1. There are 15 residues in the CDR3. Germline trimming cut 5 bases from V and 1 base from J; bases unmatched to any gene: 5. Germline loops: CDR1 LNHDA, CDR2 SQIVND (reference sequence). This CDR3 reads CASSPGTGLNYGYTF. Written as DNA, the CDR3 is TGTGCCAGTAGTCCCGGGACAGGGCTTAACTATGGCTACACCTTC.

The rearrangement links TRBV5-1 to TRBJ1-2, with 8 bases fitting TRBD1. CDR3 length: 14 amino acids. After removal of 4 bases from V and 8 bases from J, the junction contained 10 bases not matched to a gene. CDR1 SGHRS and CDR2 YFSETQ come from the germline V gene. CDR3 region: CASSLTGGTEGYTF. DNA of the CDR3: TGCGCCAGCAGCCTTACAGGGGGTACGGAGGGCTACACCTTC.

Here the CDR3 DNA reads TGTGCCAGCCCCACCGGCAGGGGAACAGATACGCAGTATTTT. Translated: CASPTGRGTDTQYF. V usage is TRBV27 and J usage is TRBJ2-3; possibly TRBD1 for D (6 bases). The germline CDR1 and CDR2 sequences are MNHEY and SMNVEV (reference sequence). V was clipped by 8 bases and J by 3 bases, with 15 bases between them. CDR3 length: 14 residues.

This sequence joins TRBV2 and TRBJ1-1; D gene unclear. This CDR3 region has 13 residues. V was cut by 8 bases and J by 3 bases, with 13 bases left in between. In germline, CDR1 is SNHLY, CDR2 FYNNEI. The CDR3 here is CASRRERDTEAFF. The CDR3 nucleotides read TGTGCCAGCCGGCGGGAACGGGACACTGAAGCTTTCTTT. The full variable domain, its missing parts supplied by reference TRBV2 and TRBJ1-1, is EPEVTQTPSHQVTQMGQEVILRCVPISNHLYFYWYRQILGQKVEFLVSFYNNEISEKSEIFDDQFSVERPDGSNFTLKIRSTKLEDSAMYFCASRRERDTEAFFGQGTRLTVV.

The chain has TRBV5-1 and TRBJ1-5; possible D gene TRBD1, 5 bases. The CDR3 consists of 15 residues. Germline CDR1 reads SGHRS; CDR2 reads YFSETQ. Trimming took 4 bases from V and 2 from J, leaving 13 bases between them. The CDR3: CASSQGGVGNQPQHF. The CDR3 nucleotides are TGCGCCAGCAGCCAGGGAGGGGTAGGCAATCAGCCCCAGCATTTT.

V and J are TRBV4-1 and TRBJ1-5, with D unclear. The V and J ends lost 2 bases and 4 bases respectively, with 9 bases between them. Germline V gene data show CDR1 as MGHRA and CDR2 as YSYEKL. This CDR3 is 14 amino acids long. The CDR3 nucleotides are TGCGCCAGCAGCCAACTTGTCTTTAATCAGCCCCAGCATTTT. Translated, it gives CASSQLVFNQPQHF.

The CDR3 region has the DNA TGCGCCAGCAGCCCAGGGGACACAAGCTACGAGCAGTACTTC. It is translated as CASSPGDTSYEQYF. This chain connects TRBV5-1 to TRBJ2-7, with TRBD1 as a possible D gene (6 bases). CDR3 length equals 14 residues. Trimming stripped 4 bases from V and 3 bases from J, with 14 bases between. The V gene's germline CDR1 is SGHRS and CDR2 YFSETQ.

The chain links TRBV19 to TRBJ1-5; TRBD1 is a possible D gene (5 bases). CDR1 and CDR2 from the germline V gene are LNHDA and SQIVND (reference sequence). The V gene lost 7 bases and the J gene lost 4 bases, with 23 bases spanning the gap. The CDR3 spans 17 residues. The CDR3 reads CASKQTHDRKVNQPQHF. The CDR3 region has the DNA TGTGCCAGTAAACAAACCCACGACAGAAAGGTGAATCAGCCCCAGCATTTT.

This chain joins TRBV27 and TRBJ2-3; tentative D call: TRBD2 (5 bases). CDR1 is MNHEY and CDR2 is SMNVEV in the germline V gene (reference sequence). V lost 3 bases to trimming and J lost 1 base, with 11 bases between them. The CDR3 is 15 amino acids. Written as DNA, the CDR3 is TGTGCCAGCAGTTTCAGACGGGATGGCACAGATACGCAGTATTTT. Amino acid sequence: CASSFRRDGTDTQYF.

V usage is TRBV9 and J usage is TRBJ2-1; 7 bases agree with TRBD2. The junction had 10 bases not matched to a gene; V was cut back by 0 bases and J by 4 bases. Germline loops: CDR1 SGDLS, CDR2 YYNGEE. This CDR3 region has 17 residues. The CDR3 region is CASSVVSGARKYNEQFF. The CDR3 DNA reads TGTGCCAGCAGCGTAGTAAGCGGGGCGCGAAAATACAATGAGCAGTTCTTC.

The rearrangement links TRBV7-2 to TRBJ2-5, with TRBD1 matching over 9 bases. J was trimmed by 2 bases and V by 5 bases; bases with no gene match: 3. The CDR3 length is 14 residues. Germline V gene data show CDR1 as SGHTA and CDR2 as FQGNSA. The CDR3 DNA is TGTGCCAGCAGCCCCGGACAGGGGCAAGAGACCCAGTACTTC. It yields the protein CASSPGQGQETQYF.

The rearrangement joins TRBV5-1 to TRBJ1-2; 8 bases agree with TRBD1. There are 17 residues in the CDR3. Losses at the gene ends were 1 base for V and 4 bases for J; bases not matched to a gene: 12. The germline V gene encodes CDR1 SGHRS and CDR2 YFSETQ. The CDR3 region has the DNA TGCGCCAGCAGCTTGTGGTCAGGGGGCGAAGTTCTCTATGGCTACACCTTC. Amino acids: CASSLWSGGEVLYGYTF.

The CDR3: CASSLSSTDTQYF. CDR3 nucleotides: TGTGCCAGCAGCCTGTCCAGCACAGATACGCAGTATTTT. This chain joins TRBV7-3 and TRBJ2-3; D is unclear. The CDR3 is 13 amino acids. Trimming took off 5 bases at V and 0 bases at J, with 6 bases between the two ends. CDR1 is SGHTA and CDR2 is FQGTGA in the germline V gene.

This chain uses TRBV28 with TRBJ2-1; TRBD2 aligns across 14 bases. The germline CDR1 and CDR2 sequences are MDHEN and SYDVKM. There are 24 residues in the CDR3. The V and J ends lost 4 bases and 1 base, in that order; junction bases with no gene match: 24. CDR3 DNA: TGTGCCAGCAGTTCCTACGGGACTAGCGGGAGTGGGCGGGAAAATAGGGGGTCCTACAATGAGCAGTTCTTC. This codes for CASSSYGTSGSGRENRGSYNEQFF.

The chain is built from TRBV18 and TRBJ2-1; tentative D call: TRBD2 (5 bases). Looked up from germline, CDR1 is KGHSH and CDR2 is LQKENI. CDR3 size: 14 residues. V was trimmed by 3 bases and J by 12 bases, leaving 18 bases between them. The CDR3 DNA follows: TGTGCCAGCTCACCGGGAACTAGTGGGCCGTCGCAGTTCTTC. Protein: CASSPGTSGPSQFF.

This clone occurred once. V gene TRBV10-2 combines with J gene TRBJ1-3; D unresolved. The germline V and J ends were trimmed by 3 bases and 4 bases, with 7 bases remaining between them. CDR3 length: 13 residues. Germline V gives CDR1 WSHSY, CDR2 SAAADI. In nucleotides, the CDR3 is TGCGCCAGCAGTGATTACAGAGGAAACACCATATATTTT. It yields the protein CASSDYRGNTIYF.

The chain has TRBV10-3 and TRBJ2-7; possibly TRBD1 for D (5 bases). This CDR3 spans 14 amino acids. CDR1 is ENHRY and CDR2 is SYGVKD in the germline V gene. V was cut by 0 bases and J by 2 bases, with 8 bases left in between. The DNA of the CDR3 is TGTGCCATCAGTGAGTCGGCAGGGACCTACGAGCAGTACTTC. It specifies CAISESAGTYEQYF.

The chain carries TRBV6-5 and TRBJ1-6; no clear D. CDR1 MNHEY and CDR2 SVGAGI come from the germline V gene. The CDR3 is made up of 14 amino acids. Trimming cost V 0 bases and J 8 bases, with 8 bases left between them. The CDR3 sequence is CASSYSKGDSPLHF. CDR3 in DNA: TGTGCCAGCAGTTACTCGAAGGGAGATTCACCCCTCCACTTT.

This chain uses TRBV28 with TRBJ2-7; TRBD1 agrees at 8 bases. Germline V gene sequence: CDR1 MDHEN, CDR2 SYDVKM. CDR3 length: 13 residues. The ends lost 5 bases at V and 3 bases at J; junction bases unmatched: 3. The CDR3 sequence is CASSPGQGYEQYF. Written as DNA, the CDR3 is TGTGCCAGCAGTCCCGGACAGGGCTACGAGCAGTACTTC.

Of note for this clone: One end of the junction is discordant with germline, which a read error may explain. The chain combines TRBV7-7 with TRBJ2-3; 9 nucleotides agree with TRBD2. This CDR3 spans 14 amino acids. Looked up from germline, CDR1 is SSHAT and CDR2 is FNYEAQ (reference sequence). CDR3 nucleotide sequence: TGTGCTAGCAGCCCTGGGACTAGCTCAGATACGCAGTATTTT. It is translated as CASSPGTSSDTQYF.

The CDR3 spells CASSTQYQETQYF. The CDR3 bases are TGTGCCAGCAGTACCCAGTACCAAGAGACCCAGTACTTC. This chain uses TRBV28 with TRBJ2-5; D unclear. The germline gives CDR1 MDHEN, CDR2 SYDVKM. This CDR3 spans 13 amino acids. V was shortened by 5 bases and J by 0 bases, with 7 bases between the two germline ends.

The chain joins TRBV6-1 to TRBJ1-2; 9 bases fit TRBD1. The CDR3 sequence is 16 residues long. The germline V gene has CDR1 MNHNS and CDR2 SASEGT. V was clipped by 2 bases and J by 4 bases; unmatched bases: 8. This chain's CDR3 is CASSETWTGERYGYTF. CDR3 nucleotides: TGTGCCAGCAGTGAAACCTGGACAGGGGAGCGCTATGGCTACACCTTC.

The chain has TRBV4-2 and TRBJ1-4; 11 bases line up with TRBD1. Germline lookup yields CDR1 LGHNA and CDR2 YNFKEQ. Unmatched junction bases numbered 10, after V lost 0 bases and J lost 4 bases. The CDR3 is made up of 19 amino acids. The CDR3 nucleotides are TGTGCCAGCAGCCAAGATTCCTGGGAGGACAGGGGGCGTAATGAAAAACTGTTTTTT. Amino acids: CASSQDSWEDRGRNEKLFF.

This chain joins TRBV5-1 and TRBJ2-1, with 8 bases lining up with TRBD1. Germline CDR1 and CDR2: SGHRS and YFSETQ. The trim removed 3 bases at V and 2 bases at J, leaving 19 bases unmatched. This CDR3 is 20 amino acids long. The DNA for the CDR3 is TGCGCCAGCAGCTCAGTGCCCGGACAGGGCCTTGGGGGTGCCTACAATGAGCAGTTCTTC. Translation gives CASSSVPGQGLGGAYNEQFF.

The chain has TRBV6-4 and TRBJ2-7; 9 nucleotides align to TRBD2. CDR1 is MRHNA and CDR2 is SNTAGT in the germline V gene. The V and J ends lost 2 bases and 2 bases, in that order; junction bases with no gene match: 4. This CDR3 region has 15 residues. The CDR3 DNA follows: TGTGCCAGCAGTGACGGAGCGGGAGGTCCCTACGAGCAGTACTTC. It yields the protein CASSDGAGGPYEQYF.